What follows are 16 T cell receptor beta chains derived from one specimen sequenced in a study of post-analysis software for immune sequencing data. Study-level results: Five TRBV segments were significantly more frequent in patients than in controls. TRBV5-6, TRBV5-1 and TRBV20-1 were among these segments.

These receptors have no known antigen. Carried by the TCR beta cDNA libraries were unique molecular identifiers. One entry per CDR3 protein, called by TCRdb with MiXCR from the PCR reads. The sample lists approximately 770,000 distinct CDR3 sequences; 40% to 55% were seen once. Material: blood. Receptors originate from a girl aged 5-17 years with multiple sclerosis.

The chain links TRBV6-1 to TRBJ2-5; D is perhaps TRBD2 (5 bases). This CDR3 comprises 17 residues. The V gene's germline CDR1 is MNHNS and CDR2 SASEGT. With 1 base removed from V and 1 base from J, the gap between germline ends came to 16 bases. The CDR3 DNA reads as TGTGCCAGCAGTGAAGTGGGGAACCGGAGGCCCCAAGAGACCCAGTACTTC. Amino acid sequence: CASSEVGNRRPQETQYF.

The chain combines TRBV7-3 with TRBJ2-1; D unresolved. CDR3 size: 15 residues. Germline CDR1 and CDR2: SGHTA and FQGTGA. The V and J ends lost 6 bases and 0 bases respectively, with 12 bases between them. Here the CDR3 DNA reads TGTGCCAGCAGTTTCGTGATGAGCTCCTACAATGAGCAGTTCTTC. It encodes CASSFVMSSYNEQFF.

The chain combines TRBV29-1 with TRBJ1-2; TRBD1 matches 7 bases. The trim removed 1 base at V and 3 bases at J, leaving 8 bases unmatched. CDR3 length equals 15 residues. Germline lookup yields CDR1 SQVTM and CDR2 ANQGSEA. The DNA of the CDR3 is TGCAGCGTTGAAGCCCCCTTTGACAGGGACTATGGCTACACCTTC. Its protein product is CSVEAPFDRDYGYTF.

CDR3 residues: CASRRSGQGNEKLFF. CDR3 coding DNA: TGTGCCAGCAGACGCTCGGGACAGGGGAATGAAAAACTGTTTTTT. The V call is TRBV6-2 or TRBV6-3, the J call TRBJ1-4; 10 bases align to TRBD1. With V trimmed by 6 bases and J by 5 bases, 6 bases remained unmatched. The CDR3 runs to 15 residues. The germline V gene encodes CDR1 MNHEY and CDR2 SVGEGT.

This clonotype was picked up many times. This sequence joins TRBV20-1 and TRBJ2-3; 8 bases fit TRBD2. With V trimmed by 2 bases and J by 5 bases, 0 bases remained unmatched. The CDR3 spans 12 residues. Germline CDR1 is DFQATT and CDR2 is SNEGSKA (reference sequence). CDR3 in DNA: TGCAGTGCTAGACTAGCGGGAGATACGCAGTATTTT. This sequence encodes CSARLAGDTQYF.

This rearrangement joins TRBV20-1 to TRBJ2-7; TRBD2 agrees at 10 bases. V was pared by 0 bases and J by 7 bases, with 9 bases of the junction left unmatched. Germline V lookup: CDR1 DFQATT, CDR2 SNEGSKA (reference sequence). The CDR3 loop spans 15 amino acids. CDR3 protein: CSARDPSGRLNEQYF. The CDR3 DNA reads TGCAGTGCTAGAGATCCTAGCGGGAGACTCAATGAGCAGTACTTC.

This clonotype has more than one count but fewer than ten. The chain joins TRBV11-2 to TRBJ2-3, with D unclear. Trimming took 5 bases from V and 4 from J, leaving 10 bases between them. Per the germline V gene, CDR1 is SGHAT and CDR2 is FQNNGV. The CDR3 extends over 13 amino acids. This CDR3 reads CASSPEVADTQYF. The DNA for the CDR3 is TGTGCCAGCAGCCCAGAGGTGGCAGATACGCAGTATTTT.

The chain couples TRBV12-3 or TRBV12-4 to TRBJ1-4, with 9 bases lining up with TRBD1. CDR3 length equals 15 residues. V was clipped by 6 bases and J by 3 bases; unmatched bases: 5. The DNA of the CDR3 is TGTGCCAGCAGCCGTACAGGGGGCCCTAATGAAAAACTGTTTTTT. Protein sequence: CASSRTGGPNEKLFF.

The chain combines TRBV4-1 with TRBJ2-7, with a weak D call TRBD1 (6 bases). The CDR3 extends over 15 amino acids. In germline, CDR1 is MGHRA, CDR2 YSYEKL. V lost 0 bases and J 2 bases, leaving 11 bases between the germline ends. The CDR3 loop is CASSQDDTGPYEQYF. The CDR3 DNA is TGCGCCAGCAGCCAAGATGATACAGGGCCCTACGAGCAGTACTTC.

The rearrangement uses TRBV28 and TRBJ2-1; D is uncertain. Germline V gene lookup returns CDR1 MDHEN and CDR2 SYDVKM. V lost 6 bases to trimming and J lost 5 bases, with 11 bases between them. This CDR3 has 13 amino acids. The CDR3 nucleotides are TGTGCCAGCAGGGAAGTTGGGGACAATGAGCAGTTCTTC. Its translation: CASREVGDNEQFF.

This clonotype was detected ten times or more. The J gene is TRBJ2-5, the V gene TRBV29-1; D unclear. Germline V gives CDR1 SQVTM, CDR2 ANQGSEA. V was clipped by 4 bases and J by 4 bases, with 4 bases between them. The CDR3 extends over 10 amino acids. CDR3 sequence reads: CSVGLETQYF. DNA of the CDR3: TGCAGCGTTGGGTTAGAGACCCAGTACTTC.

CDR3 amino acids: CASSLTGAGLEEQYF. For the CDR3, the DNA is TGTGCCAGCAGTTTAACGGGGGCAGGGCTAGAAGAGCAGTACTTC. V and J are TRBV12-3 or TRBV12-4 and TRBJ2-5, with D perhaps TRBD1 or TRBD2 (6 bases each). With 2 bases removed from V and 11 bases from J, the gap between germline ends came to 21 bases. This CDR3 region has 15 residues.

The CDR3 reads CASSLGDPNNSPLHF. The CDR3 bases are TGTGCCAGCAGTTTAGGAGACCCCAATAATTCACCCCTCCACTTT. This sequence joins TRBV12-3 or TRBV12-4 and TRBJ1-6; no clear D gene. This CDR3 has 15 residues. The ends were cut back, 1 base at V and 5 bases at J, with 9 bases in the middle.

V usage is TRBV6-5 and J usage is TRBJ2-7; D not certain. This CDR3 has 12 residues. Germline values: CDR1 MNHEY, CDR2 SVGAGI. The V end was cut by 2 bases, the J end by 6 bases, with 8 bases between. CDR3 coding DNA: TGTGCCAGCAGTTACGACGGGTTCGAGCAGTACTTC. This sequence encodes CASSYDGFEQYF.

The V call is TRBV7-9, the J call TRBJ2-5; 13 bases fit TRBD2. Judging by the DNA end, TRBJ2-7 fits better; the J call may be wrong. The germline V gene has CDR1 SEHNR and CDR2 FQNEAQ (reference sequence). The CDR3 sequence is 16 residues long. In nucleotides, the CDR3 is TGTGCCAGCAGCCCGCCCTGGGGACTAGCGGGAAACGAGCAGTACTTC. Protein: CASSPPWGLAGNEQYF.

A few counts support this clonotype. The chain carries TRBV20-1 and TRBJ2-3; 7 positions match TRBD1. The V segment lost 5 bases and the J segment 6 bases; nucleotides outside the gene matches: 14. The CDR3 spans 15 residues. Germline V CDR1 and CDR2: DFQATT, SNEGSKA (reference sequence). CDR3 in amino acids: CSADRDGLNSDTQYF. The CDR3 nucleotides are TGCAGTGCTGACAGGGACGGATTAAACTCCGATACGCAGTATTTT.